Presented here are 5 T cell receptor beta chains from one specimen sequenced in a study of T cells in Graves' hyperthyroidism and ophthalmopathy. Regions amplified from RNA transcripts were the TCR beta CDR3 regions. The HTBI primer set served for first-round RT-PCR of the TCR CDR3. Each CDR3 protein gets one entry after TCRdb re-called the multiplex PCR reads with MiXCR. Among hundreds of thousands of distinct CDR3 sequences listed, around 15% were seen once. The sequencing input was blood. All receptors come from a woman between 18 and 30 years old with Graves' hyperthyroidism.

The chain employs TRBV25-1 and TRBJ2-5, with 7 bases aligning to TRBD1. The CDR3 totals 14 residues. V shed 4 bases and J 4 bases; nucleotides not matched to a gene: 6. Germline-derived CDR1 and CDR2 are MGHDK and SYGVNS. The CDR3 DNA sequence: TGTGCCAGCAGTGTGCACTACAGGGGAGAGACCCAGTACTTC. This translates into CASSVHYRGETQYF.

CDR3 nucleotide sequence: TGTGCCAGCAGCTCCCCCCGACACGCCCCAGGAGACACTGAAGCTTTCTTT. It yields the protein CASSSPRHAPGDTEAFF. The rearrangement links TRBV7-9 to TRBJ1-1; no clear D gene. Germline loops: CDR1 SEHNR, CDR2 FQNEAQ (reference sequence). Trimming stripped 4 bases from V and 3 bases from J, with 21 bases between. This CDR3 spans 17 amino acids.

This clonotype has more than one count but fewer than ten. V and J are TRBV5-1 and TRBJ2-3, with D maybe TRBD2 (6 bases). Trimming stripped 5 bases from V and 0 bases from J, with 7 bases between. This CDR3 is built from 13 residues. The germline V gene encodes CDR1 SGHRS and CDR2 YFSETQ. The CDR3 here is CASRSGSTDTQYF. CDR3 nucleotides: TGCGCCAGCAGGAGCGGGAGCACAGATACGCAGTATTTT.

This clonotype was observed a handful of times. The rearrangement uses TRBV6-1 and TRBJ2-3, with D perhaps matching TRBD1 or TRBD2 (5 bases each). Germline V gene sequence: CDR1 MNHNS, CDR2 SASEGT. Trimming shortened V by 7 bases and J by 1 base, and 12 bases separated the two germline ends. This CDR3 is 14 amino acids long. The CDR3 is CASTPSGRTDTQYF. For the CDR3, the DNA is TGTGCCAGCACCCCCTCGGGACGCACAGATACGCAGTATTTT.

This clonotype occurred a few times. CDR3 sequence: CASMGTSYNEQFF. The CDR3 coding sequence is TGTGCCAGCATGGGGACCTCCTACAATGAGCAGTTCTTC. The gene calls are TRBV2 and TRBJ2-1; the D gene could be TRBD1 or TRBD2 (5 bases each). Germline V gene sequence: CDR1 SNHLY, CDR2 FYNNEI. V lost 7 bases and J lost 0, with 7 bases in between. The CDR3 is 13 residues long.